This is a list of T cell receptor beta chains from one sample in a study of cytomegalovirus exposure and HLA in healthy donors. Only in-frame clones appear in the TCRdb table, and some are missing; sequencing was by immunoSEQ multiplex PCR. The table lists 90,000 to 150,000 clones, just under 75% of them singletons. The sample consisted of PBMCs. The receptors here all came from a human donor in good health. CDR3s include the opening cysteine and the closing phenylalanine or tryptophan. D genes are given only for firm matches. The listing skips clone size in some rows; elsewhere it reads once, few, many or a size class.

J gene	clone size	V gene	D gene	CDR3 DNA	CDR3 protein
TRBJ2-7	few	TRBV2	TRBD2	TGTGCCAGCAGTCCAGGGACTAGCGGGTACTCCTACGAGCAGTACTTC	CASSPGTSGYSYEQYF
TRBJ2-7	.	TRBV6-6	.	TGTGCCAGCAGTCGACAGGTAGGCGAGCAGTACTTC	CASSRQVGEQYF
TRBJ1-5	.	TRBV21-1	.	TGTGCCAGCAGCAGTGGACATCTTCGCAATCAGCCCCAGCATTTT	CASSSGHLRNQPQHF
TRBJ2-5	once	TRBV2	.	TGTGCCAGTATACGGACTTTCCAAGAGACCCAGTACTTC	CASIRTFQETQYF
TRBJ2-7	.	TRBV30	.	TGTGCCTGGAGCGGGCAGGGCCCCTACGAGCAGTACTTC	CAWSGQGPYEQYF
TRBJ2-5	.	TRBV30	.	TGTGCCTGGAGTGTTAGGTCGGGACAAGAGACCCAGTACTTC	CAWSVRSGQETQYF
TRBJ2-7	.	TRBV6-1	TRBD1	TGTGCCAGCTCGACAGGGGATACCTACGAGCAGTACTTC	CASSTGDTYEQYF
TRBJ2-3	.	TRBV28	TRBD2	TGTGCCAGCAGTCCTAGGATGGGGCCAGCGGGAGGGCCGTCGGATACGCAGTATTTT	CASSPRMGPAGGPSDTQYF
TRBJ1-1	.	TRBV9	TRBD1	TGTGCCAGCAGCGCAGGACAGGGTAACACTGAAGCTTTCTTT	CASSAGQGNTEAFF
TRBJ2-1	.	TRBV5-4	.	TGTGCCAGCCGCCCCCAACAGGGTGGCCCCTACAATGAGCAGTTCTTC	CASRPQQGGPYNEQFF
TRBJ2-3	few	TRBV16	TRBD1	TGTGCCAGCAGACGTTCGCGGGACAGGGGTACAGATACGCAGTATTTT	CASRRSRDRGTDTQYF
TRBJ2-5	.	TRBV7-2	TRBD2	TGTGCCAGCAGCTTAGCGGGGAGGGGAGAGACCCAGTACTTC	CASSLAGRGETQYF
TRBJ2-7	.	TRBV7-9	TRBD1	TGTGCCAGCAGCTTAGGGACAGGGCCCTACGAGCAGTACTTC	CASSLGTGPYEQYF
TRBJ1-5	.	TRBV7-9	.	TGTGCCAGCAGCCCGGACTGGAATCAGCCCCAGCATTTT	CASSPDWNQPQHF
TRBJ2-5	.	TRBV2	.	TGTGCCAGCAGTCCAGATAGACAGCGTCAAGAGACCCAGTACTTC	CASSPDRQRQETQYF
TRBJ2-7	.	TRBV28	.	TGTGCCAGCAGTTTAAGGCGGGAGCAGTACTTC	CASSLRREQYF
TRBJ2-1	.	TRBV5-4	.	TGTGCCAGCACCTCCCCAAGTAGCTCCTACAATGAGCAGTTCTTC	CASTSPSSSYNEQFF
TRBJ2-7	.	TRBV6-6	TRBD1	TGTGCCAGCACCCTAGGACAGGGGAAATACGAGCAGTACTTC	CASTLGQGKYEQYF
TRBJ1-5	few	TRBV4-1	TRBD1	TGCGCCAGCAGCCTTGGACAGGGTGATCAGCCCCAGCATTTT	CASSLGQGDQPQHF
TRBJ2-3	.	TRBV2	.	TGTGCCAGCAGCCACCCCCGGTCAGATACGCAGTATTTT	CASSHPRSDTQYF
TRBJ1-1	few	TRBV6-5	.	TGTGCCAGCAGTTCAGTGAACACTGAAGCTTTCTTT	CASSSVNTEAFF
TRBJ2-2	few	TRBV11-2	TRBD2	TGTGCCAGCAGCTTAGTCCGGACTAGCGGGACGTACACCGGGGAGCTGTTTTTT	CASSLVRTSGTYTGELFF
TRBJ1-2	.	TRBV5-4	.	TGTGCCAGCACCCGCGCGCTAAGCGGCTATGGCTACACCTTC	CASTRALSGYGYTF
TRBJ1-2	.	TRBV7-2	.	TGTGCCAGCAGGGAGGACAGTAACTATGGCTACACCTTC	CASREDSNYGYTF
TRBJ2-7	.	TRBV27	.	TGTGCCAGCAGTTTTAATCCACGAGGTTTTGGAGAGCAGTACTTC	CASSFNPRGFGEQYF
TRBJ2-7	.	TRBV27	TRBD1	TGTGCCAGCAGAACGGGACAGACCTACGAGCAGTACTTC	CASRTGQTYEQYF
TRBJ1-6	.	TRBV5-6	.	TGTGCCAGCAGCTGGTTACGGACGGGATATTCACCCCTCCACTTT	CASSWLRTGYSPLHF
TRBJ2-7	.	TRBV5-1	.	TGCGCCAGCAGCTTCGAGTCTCCTACCTACGAGCAGTACTTC	CASSFESPTYEQYF
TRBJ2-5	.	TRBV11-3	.	TGTGCCAGCAGCTTAGTTAGCCAAGAGACCCAGTACTTC	CASSLVSQETQYF
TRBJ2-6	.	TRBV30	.	TGTGCCTGGACGTTCTCTGGGGCCAACGTCCTGACTTTC	CAWTFSGANVLTF
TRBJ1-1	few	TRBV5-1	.	TGCGCCAGCAGCTTGGGTGTTGGGGGGGCGTCTGAAGCTTTCTTT	CASSLGVGGASEAFF
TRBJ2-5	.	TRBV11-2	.	TGTGCCAGCAGCTCGAGGGAGACCCAGTACTTC	CASSSRETQYF
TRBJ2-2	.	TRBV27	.	TGTGCCAGCAGTTCCGAGGGTAACACCGGGGAGCTGTTTTTT	CASSSEGNTGELFF
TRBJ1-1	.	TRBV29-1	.	TGCAGCGTTGTTCTCACTGAAGCTTTCTTT	CSVVLTEAFF
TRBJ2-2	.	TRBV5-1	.	TGCGCCAGCAGCTTACCAATGAGGGGGACACTTCCGAACACCGGGGAGCTGTTTTTT	CASSLPMRGTLPNTGELFF
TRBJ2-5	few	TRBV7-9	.	TGTGCCAGCAGCTTCGCCACTAGTCAAGAGACCCAGTACTTC	CASSFATSQETQYF
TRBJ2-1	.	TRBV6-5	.	TGTGCCAGCAGTTACTCGGCGGCACCCTCCTACAATGAGCAGTTCTTC	CASSYSAAPSYNEQFF
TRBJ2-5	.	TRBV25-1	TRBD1	TGTGCCAGCAGTGAACCCCGACCGGGACAGGGACAAGAGACCCAGTACTTC	CASSEPRPGQGQETQYF
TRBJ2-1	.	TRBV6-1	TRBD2	TGTGCCAGCAGTGAAGCGCGGGGGGGGTCAAGCAATGAGCAGTTCTTC	CASSEARGGSSNEQFF
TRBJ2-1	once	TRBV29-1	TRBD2	TGCAGCGTTGCCGGGACTAGCGGGAGGAGCTCCTACAATGAGCAGTTCTTC	CSVAGTSGRSSYNEQFF
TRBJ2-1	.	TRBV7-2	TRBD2	TGTGCCAGCAGCTTGCTAGCGGGAGGTCTCAATGAGCAGTTCTTC	CASSLLAGGLNEQFF
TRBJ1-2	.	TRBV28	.	TGTGCCAGCACCTCTATCTTCGTTGCCCAGGGAGGCGGCTACACCTTC	CASTSIFVAQGGGYTF
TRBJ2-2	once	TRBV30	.	TGTGCTTCCGTGGGGGAGGACACCGGGGAGCTGTTTTTT	CASVGEDTGELFF